Detailed here is one T cell receptor beta chain. V was clipped by 4 bases and J by 0 bases; unmatched bases: 7. CDR3 length: 16 amino acids. Per germline, CDR1 SGHTA and CDR2 FQGNSA. This sample was included in a study of CD8 T cells in Susac syndrome. Sequencing of TCR beta, carried out with a high-throughput approach, was applied to CD8+ and CD4+ T cells from the blood. An amount of RNA that ranged from roughly 0.45 to 1 ug was reverse transcribed with random hexamers. One entry per CDR3 protein results from TCRdb running MiXCR on the immunoSEQ multiplex PCR reads. Found here are some 220,000 distinct CDR3 sequences, roughly 96% of them singletons; the top ten hold 0.095%.

This rearrangement joins TRBV7-2 to TRBJ1-1; 8 nucleotides match TRBD1. The receptor comes from a human donor with multiple sclerosis. The source material was CD4+ T cells from PBMCs. In DNA form, the CDR3 reads TGTGCCAGCAGCTCCCCCCGGACAGGGCTGAACACTGAAGCTTTCTTT. Translated, it gives CASSSPRTGLNTEAFF.